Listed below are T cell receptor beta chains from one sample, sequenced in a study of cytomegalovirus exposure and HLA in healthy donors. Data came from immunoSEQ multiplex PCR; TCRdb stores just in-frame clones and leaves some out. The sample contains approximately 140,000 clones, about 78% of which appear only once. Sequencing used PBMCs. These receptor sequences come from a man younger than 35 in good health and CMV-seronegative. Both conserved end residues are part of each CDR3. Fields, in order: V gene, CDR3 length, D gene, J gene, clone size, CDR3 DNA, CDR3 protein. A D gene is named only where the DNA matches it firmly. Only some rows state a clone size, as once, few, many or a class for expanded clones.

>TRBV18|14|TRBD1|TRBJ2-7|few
TGTGCCAGCTCACACCCCGGACAGGGTTACGAGCAGTACTTC
CASSHPGQGYEQYF
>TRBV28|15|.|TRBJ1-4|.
TGTGCCAGCAGTTACAGGGCTGGCACTAATGAAAAACTGTTTTTT
CASSYRAGTNEKLFF
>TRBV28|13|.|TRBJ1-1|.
TGTGCCAGCAGTTTTCCCGGGAGCACTGAAGCTTTCTTT
CASSFPGSTEAFF
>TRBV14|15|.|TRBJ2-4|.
TGTGCCAGCAGCCGAGGGGGTCTAGCCAAAAACATTCAGTACTTC
CASSRGGLAKNIQYF
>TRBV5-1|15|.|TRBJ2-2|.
TGCGCCAGCAGCTTTCGGCTAGCTATAACCGGGGAGCTGTTTTTT
CASSFRLAITGELFF
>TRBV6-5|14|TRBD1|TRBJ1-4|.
TGTGCCAGCAGGGAAGGGACAGGGGTAGAAAAACTGTTTTTT
CASREGTGVEKLFF
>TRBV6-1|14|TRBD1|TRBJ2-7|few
TGTGCCAGCAGTGAATGGTGGCAGGGGGTAGAGCAGTACTTC
CASSEWWQGVEQYF
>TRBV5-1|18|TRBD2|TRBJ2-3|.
TGCGCCAGCAGCCCCACGGGGAGAAGCGGGGGGACCACAGATACGCAGTATTTT
CASSPTGRSGGTTDTQYF
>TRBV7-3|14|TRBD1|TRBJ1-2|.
TGTGCCAGCAGCTCTTTACCTTCAGGGGGTCCCTACACCTTC
CASSSLPSGGPYTF
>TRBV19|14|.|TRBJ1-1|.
TGTGCCAGCTCCGCCCCAGGCCTATCCCCTGAAGCTTTCTTT
CASSAPGLSPEAFF
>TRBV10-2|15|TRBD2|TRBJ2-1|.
TGCGCCAGCAACATGATAGCGGGGGGTTACAATGAGCAGTTCTTC
CASNMIAGGYNEQFF
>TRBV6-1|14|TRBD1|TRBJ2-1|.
TGTGCCACCTGCCGGACAGGCCCCTACAATGAGCAGTTCTTC
CATCRTGPYNEQFF
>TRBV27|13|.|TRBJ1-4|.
TGTGCCAGCAGCCAGGGCAATCATGAAAAACTGTTTTTT
CASSQGNHEKLFF
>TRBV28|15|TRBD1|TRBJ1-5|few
TGTGCCGCAAGAGGGACAGGGGGTAGCAATCAGCCCCAGCATTTT
CAARGTGGSNQPQHF
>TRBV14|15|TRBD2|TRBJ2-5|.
TGTGCCAGCAGCTTAAAGGCGGGAGGACAAGAGACCCAGTACTTC
CASSLKAGGQETQYF
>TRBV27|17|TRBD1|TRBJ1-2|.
TGTGCCAGCAGTTTATCGGGGGACAGGGTATTGTACTATGGCTACACCTTC
CASSLSGDRVLYYGYTF
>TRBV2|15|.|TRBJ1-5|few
TGTGCCAGCAGTGAAGGGACAGTCAGCAATCAGCCCCAGCATTTT
CASSEGTVSNQPQHF
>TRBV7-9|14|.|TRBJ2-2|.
TGTGCCAGCAGCGACCGACAGAACACCGGGGAGCTGTTTTTT
CASSDRQNTGELFF
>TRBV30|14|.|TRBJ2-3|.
TGTGCCTGGAGCCCCACACGGGGAGCAGATACGCAGTATTTT
CAWSPTRGADTQYF
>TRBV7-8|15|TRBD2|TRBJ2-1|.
TGTGCCAGCAGCGTCCGACTAGCGGAGAGGGATGAGCAGTTCTTC
CASSVRLAERDEQFF
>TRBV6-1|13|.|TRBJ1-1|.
TGTGCCAGCACTTTCCGACAGAACACTGAAGCTTTCTTT
CASTFRQNTEAFF